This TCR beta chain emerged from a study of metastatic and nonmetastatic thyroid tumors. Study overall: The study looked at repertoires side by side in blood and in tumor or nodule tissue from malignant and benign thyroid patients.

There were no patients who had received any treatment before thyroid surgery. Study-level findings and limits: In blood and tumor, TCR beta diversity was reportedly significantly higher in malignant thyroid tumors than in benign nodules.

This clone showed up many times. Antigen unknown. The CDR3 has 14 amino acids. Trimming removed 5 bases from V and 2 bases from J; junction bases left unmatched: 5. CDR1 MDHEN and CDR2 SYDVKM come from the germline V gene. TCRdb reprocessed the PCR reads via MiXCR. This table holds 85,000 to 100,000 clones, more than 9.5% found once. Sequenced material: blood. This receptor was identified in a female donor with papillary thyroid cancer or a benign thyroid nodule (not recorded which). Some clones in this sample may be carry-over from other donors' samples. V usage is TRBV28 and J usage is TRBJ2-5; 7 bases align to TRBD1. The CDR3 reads CASSTGAGQETQYF. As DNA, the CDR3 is TGTGCCAGCAGTACAGGGGCTGGGCAAGAGACCCAGTACTTC.